This TCR beta chain came from a study of blood T cell repertoires in COVID-19. Overall study: Material from acute and convalescent COVID-19 was sourced from the United States, Italy and Spain. From T cells, B-cell-depleted T cells, or PBMCs came the material, which was cDNA or gDNA.

Original processing notes: Quantification of nucleated cells was approximated via reference gene primer amplification. Repertoires were generated with immunoSEQ multiplex PCR, while TCRdb's copy carries only in-frame clones and drops some. The DNA gave D and trimming, while V, J and clone size come from that table. This sample has about 220,000 clones, with around four fifths found just once. This CDR3 region has 14 residues. V gave up 5 bases and J gave up 1 base; unmatched junction bases: 4. CDR1 and CDR2 (germline): KGHSH, LQKENI. This clone was counted between two and nine times. Sequencing input: peripheral blood. The chain employs TRBV18 and TRBJ2-5, with 7 bases lining up with TRBD1. The TCR comes from a woman aged 55 to 70 who had recovered from COVID-19. CDR3 in amino acids: CASSLGGIQETQYF. CDR3 nucleotides: TGTGCCAGCTCATTAGGGGGCATCCAAGAGACCCAGTACTTC. The full variable domain, rest sourced from reference TRBV18 and TRBJ2-5, is NAGVMQNPRHLVRRRGQEARLRCSPMKGHSHVYWYRQLPEEGLKFMVYLQKENIIDESGMPKERFSAEFPKEGPSILRIQQVVRGDSAAYFCASSLGGIQETQYFGPGTRLLVL.